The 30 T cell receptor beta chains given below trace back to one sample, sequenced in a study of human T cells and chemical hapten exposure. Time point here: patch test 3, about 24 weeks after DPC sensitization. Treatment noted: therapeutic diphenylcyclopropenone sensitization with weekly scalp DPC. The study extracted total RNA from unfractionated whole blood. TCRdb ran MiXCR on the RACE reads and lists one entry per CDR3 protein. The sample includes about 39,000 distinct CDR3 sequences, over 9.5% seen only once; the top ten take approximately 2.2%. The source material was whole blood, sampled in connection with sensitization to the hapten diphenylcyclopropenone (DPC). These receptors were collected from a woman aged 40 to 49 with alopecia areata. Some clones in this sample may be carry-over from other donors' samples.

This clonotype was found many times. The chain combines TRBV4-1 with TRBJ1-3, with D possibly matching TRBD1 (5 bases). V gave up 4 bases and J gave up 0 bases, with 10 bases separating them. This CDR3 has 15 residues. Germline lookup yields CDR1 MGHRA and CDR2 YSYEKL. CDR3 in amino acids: CASSLRQNSGNTIYF. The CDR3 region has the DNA TGCGCCAGCAGCCTTCGACAGAACTCTGGAAACACCATATATTTT.

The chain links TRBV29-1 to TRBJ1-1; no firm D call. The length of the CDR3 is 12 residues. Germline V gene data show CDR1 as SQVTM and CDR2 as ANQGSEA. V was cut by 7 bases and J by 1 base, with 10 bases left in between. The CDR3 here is CSALRGNTEAFF. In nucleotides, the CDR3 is TGCAGCGCCCTCCGAGGGAACACTGAAGCTTTCTTT. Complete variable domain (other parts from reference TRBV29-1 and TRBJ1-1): SAVISQKPSRDICQRGTSLTIQCQVDSQVTMMFWYRQQPGQSLTLIATANQGSEATYESGFVIDKFPISRPNLTFSTLTVSNMSPEDSSIYLCSALRGNTEAFFGQGTRLTVV.

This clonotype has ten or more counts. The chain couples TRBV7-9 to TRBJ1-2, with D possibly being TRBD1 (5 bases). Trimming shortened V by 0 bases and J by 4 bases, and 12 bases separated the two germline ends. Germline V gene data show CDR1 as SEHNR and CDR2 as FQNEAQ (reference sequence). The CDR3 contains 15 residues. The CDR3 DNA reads TGTGCCAGCAGCTTAGCGGACGGGGGGAGCTATGGCTACACCTTC. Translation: CASSLADGGSYGYTF.

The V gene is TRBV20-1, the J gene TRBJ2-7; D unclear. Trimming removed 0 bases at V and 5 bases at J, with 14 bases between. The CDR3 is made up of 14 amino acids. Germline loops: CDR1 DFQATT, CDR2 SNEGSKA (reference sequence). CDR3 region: CSARDSGREDEQYF. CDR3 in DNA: TGCAGTGCTAGAGATTCGGGCAGAGAGGACGAGCAGTACTTC.

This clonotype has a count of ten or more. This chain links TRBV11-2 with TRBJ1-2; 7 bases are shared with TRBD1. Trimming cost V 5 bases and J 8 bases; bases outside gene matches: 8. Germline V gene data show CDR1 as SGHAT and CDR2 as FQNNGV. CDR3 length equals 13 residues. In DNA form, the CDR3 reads TGTGCCAGCAGCCTCCAGGGGGATGGCGGCTACACCTTC. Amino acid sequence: CASSLQGDGGYTF.

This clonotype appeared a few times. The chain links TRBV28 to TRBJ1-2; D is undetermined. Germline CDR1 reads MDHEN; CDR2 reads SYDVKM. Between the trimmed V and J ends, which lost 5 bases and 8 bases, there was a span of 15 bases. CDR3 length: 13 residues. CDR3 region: CASSPDETRGYTF. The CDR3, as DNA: TGTGCCAGCAGTCCCGACGAGACTAGGGGCTACACCTTC.

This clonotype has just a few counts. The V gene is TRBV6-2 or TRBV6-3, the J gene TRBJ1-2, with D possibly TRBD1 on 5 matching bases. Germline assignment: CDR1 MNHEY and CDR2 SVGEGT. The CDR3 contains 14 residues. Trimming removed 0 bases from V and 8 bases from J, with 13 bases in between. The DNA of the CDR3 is TGTGCCAGCAGTTACTCGCTTTCAGGGCCCGGCTACACCTTC. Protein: CASSYSLSGPGYTF.

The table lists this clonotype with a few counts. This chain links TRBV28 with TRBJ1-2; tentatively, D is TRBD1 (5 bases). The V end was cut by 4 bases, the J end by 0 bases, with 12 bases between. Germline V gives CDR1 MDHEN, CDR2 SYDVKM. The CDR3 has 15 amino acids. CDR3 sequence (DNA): TGTGCCAGCAGTTCCGGCGGGACCCCTAACTATGGCTACACCTTC. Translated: CASSSGGTPNYGYTF.

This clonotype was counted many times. The CDR3 DNA is TGTGCCAGCACCCCGGGGTTGGGGGCAGGAGAGACCCAGTACTTC. It yields the protein CASTPGLGAGETQYF. This chain uses TRBV11-2 with TRBJ2-5, with D maybe TRBD1 (6 bases). Germline V gives CDR1 SGHAT, CDR2 FQNNGV. The germline V and J ends were trimmed by 7 bases and 4 bases, with 19 bases remaining between them. The CDR3 is 15 amino acids.

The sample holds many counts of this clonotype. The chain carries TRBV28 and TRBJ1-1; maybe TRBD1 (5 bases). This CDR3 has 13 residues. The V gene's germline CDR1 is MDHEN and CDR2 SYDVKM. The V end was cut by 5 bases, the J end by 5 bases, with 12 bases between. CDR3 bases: TGTGCCAGCAGTAGCCCTGGGGGAACTGAAGCTTTCTTT. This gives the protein CASSSPGGTEAFF.

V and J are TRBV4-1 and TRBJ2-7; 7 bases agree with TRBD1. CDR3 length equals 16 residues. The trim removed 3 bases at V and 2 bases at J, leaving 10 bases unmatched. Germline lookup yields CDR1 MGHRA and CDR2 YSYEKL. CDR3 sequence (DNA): TGCGCCAGCAGCCATGCGTCTGGGACAGCCGCCTACGAGCAGTACTTC. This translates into CASSHASGTAAYEQYF.

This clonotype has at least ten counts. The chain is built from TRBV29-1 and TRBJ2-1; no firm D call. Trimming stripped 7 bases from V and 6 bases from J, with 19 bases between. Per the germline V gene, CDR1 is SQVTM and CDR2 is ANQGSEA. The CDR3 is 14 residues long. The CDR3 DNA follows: TGCAGCGGGTCCCGGACCCTCCGGCGCAATGAGCAGTTCTTC. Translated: CSGSRTLRRNEQFF.

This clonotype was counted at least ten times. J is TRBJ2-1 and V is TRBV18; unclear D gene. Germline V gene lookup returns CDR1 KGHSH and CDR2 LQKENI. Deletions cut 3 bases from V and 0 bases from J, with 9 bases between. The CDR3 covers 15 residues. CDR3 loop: CASSPLVLSYNEQFF. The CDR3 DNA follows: TGTGCCAGCTCACCGCTCGTTCTCTCCTACAATGAGCAGTTCTTC.

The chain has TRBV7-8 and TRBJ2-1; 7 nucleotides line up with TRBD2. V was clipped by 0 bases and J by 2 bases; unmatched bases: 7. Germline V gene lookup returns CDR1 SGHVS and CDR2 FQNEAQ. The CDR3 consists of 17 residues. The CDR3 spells CASSLAQAGVTYNEQFF. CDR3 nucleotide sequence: TGTGCCAGCAGCTTAGCTCAGGCGGGGGTGACCTACAATGAGCAGTTCTTC.

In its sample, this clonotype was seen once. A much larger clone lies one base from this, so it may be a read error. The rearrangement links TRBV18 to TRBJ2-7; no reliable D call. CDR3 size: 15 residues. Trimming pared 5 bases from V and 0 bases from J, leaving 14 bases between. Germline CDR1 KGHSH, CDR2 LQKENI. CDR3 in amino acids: CASSSRSLFSYEQYF. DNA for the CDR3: TGTGCCAGCTCAAGCAGGAGCCTTTTCTCCTACGAGCAGTACTTC.

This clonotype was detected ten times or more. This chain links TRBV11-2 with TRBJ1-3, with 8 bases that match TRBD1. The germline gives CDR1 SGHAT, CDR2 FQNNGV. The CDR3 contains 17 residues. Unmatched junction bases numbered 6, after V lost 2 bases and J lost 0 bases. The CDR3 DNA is TGTGCCAGCAGCTTACGGACAGGGACGTTCTCTGGAAACACCATATATTTT. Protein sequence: CASSLRTGTFSGNTIYF.

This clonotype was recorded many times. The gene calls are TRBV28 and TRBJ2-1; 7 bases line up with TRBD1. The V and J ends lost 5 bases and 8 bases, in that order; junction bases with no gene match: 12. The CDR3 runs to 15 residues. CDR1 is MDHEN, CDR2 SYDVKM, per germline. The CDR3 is CASSPGGQALDEQFF. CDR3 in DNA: TGTGCCAGCAGTCCCGGAGGACAGGCCCTCGATGAGCAGTTCTTC.

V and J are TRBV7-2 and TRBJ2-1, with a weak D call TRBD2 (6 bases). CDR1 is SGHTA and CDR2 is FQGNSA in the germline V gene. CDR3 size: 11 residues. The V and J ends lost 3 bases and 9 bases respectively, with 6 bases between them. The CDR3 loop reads CASSFGGEQFF. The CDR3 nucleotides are TGTGCCAGCAGCTTCGGGGGTGAGCAGTTCTTC.

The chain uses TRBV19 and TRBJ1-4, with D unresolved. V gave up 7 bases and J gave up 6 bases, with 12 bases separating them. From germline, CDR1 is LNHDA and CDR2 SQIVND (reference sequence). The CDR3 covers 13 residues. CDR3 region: CASMARADEKLFF. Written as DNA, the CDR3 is TGTGCCAGTATGGCGCGTGCTGATGAAAAACTGTTTTTT.

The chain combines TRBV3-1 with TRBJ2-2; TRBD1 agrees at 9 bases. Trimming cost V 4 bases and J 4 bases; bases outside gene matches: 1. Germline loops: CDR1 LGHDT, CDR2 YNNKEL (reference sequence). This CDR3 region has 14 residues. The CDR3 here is CASSPGQGTGELFF. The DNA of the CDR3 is TGTGCCAGCAGCCCGGGACAGGGCACCGGGGAGCTGTTTTTT.

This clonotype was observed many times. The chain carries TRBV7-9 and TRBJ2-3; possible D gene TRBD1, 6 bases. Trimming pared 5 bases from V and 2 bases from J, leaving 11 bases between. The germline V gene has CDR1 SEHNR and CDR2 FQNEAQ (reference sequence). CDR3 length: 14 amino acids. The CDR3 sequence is CASSTAGATDTQYF. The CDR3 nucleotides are TGTGCCAGCAGCACAGCAGGGGCCACAGATACGCAGTATTTT.

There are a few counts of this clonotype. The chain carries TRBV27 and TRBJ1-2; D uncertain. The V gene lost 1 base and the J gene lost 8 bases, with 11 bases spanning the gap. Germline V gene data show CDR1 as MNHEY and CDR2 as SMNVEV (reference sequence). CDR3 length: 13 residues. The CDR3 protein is CASSLWGSQGYTF. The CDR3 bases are TGTGCCAGCAGTTTATGGGGATCTCAGGGCTACACCTTC.

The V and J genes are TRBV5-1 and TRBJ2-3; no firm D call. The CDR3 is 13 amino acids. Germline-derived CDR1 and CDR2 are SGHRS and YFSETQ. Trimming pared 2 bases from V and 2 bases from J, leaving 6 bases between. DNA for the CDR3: TGCGCCAGCAGCTTAGCCTCCACAGATACGCAGTATTTT. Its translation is CASSLASTDTQYF.

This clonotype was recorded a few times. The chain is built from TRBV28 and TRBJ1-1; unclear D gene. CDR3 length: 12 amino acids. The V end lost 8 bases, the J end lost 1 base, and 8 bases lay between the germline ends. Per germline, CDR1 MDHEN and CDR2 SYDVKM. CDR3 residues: CASFVRNTEAFF. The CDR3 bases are TGTGCCAGCTTTGTTAGGAACACTGAAGCTTTCTTT.

The CDR3 coding sequence is TGTGCCAGCACCGGACAGATTCACACCGGGGAGCTGTTTTTT. It codes for CASTGQIHTGELFF. The rearrangement links TRBV2 to TRBJ2-2, with D possibly being TRBD1 (6 bases). This CDR3 has 14 amino acids. From germline, CDR1 is SNHLY and CDR2 FYNNEI. Trimming removed 7 bases from V and 3 bases from J, with 12 bases in between.

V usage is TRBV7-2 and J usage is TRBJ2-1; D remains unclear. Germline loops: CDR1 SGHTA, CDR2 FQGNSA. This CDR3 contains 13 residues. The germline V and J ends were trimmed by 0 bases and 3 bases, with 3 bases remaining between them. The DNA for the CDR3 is TGTGCCAGCAGCTTAGCGAACTACAATGAGCAGTTCTTC. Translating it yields CASSLANYNEQFF.

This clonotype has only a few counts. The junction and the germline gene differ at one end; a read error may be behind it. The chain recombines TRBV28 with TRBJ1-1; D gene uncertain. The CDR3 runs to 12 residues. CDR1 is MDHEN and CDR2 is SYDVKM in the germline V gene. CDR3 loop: CASSLKTHPPRF. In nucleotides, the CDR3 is TGTGCCAGCAGTTTAAAGACCCACCCGCCCCGCTTT.

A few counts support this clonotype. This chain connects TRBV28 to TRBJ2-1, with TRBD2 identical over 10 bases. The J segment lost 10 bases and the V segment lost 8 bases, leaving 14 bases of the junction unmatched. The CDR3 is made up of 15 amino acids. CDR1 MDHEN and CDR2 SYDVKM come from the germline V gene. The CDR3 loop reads CASVPAALAGWEQFF. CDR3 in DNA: TGTGCCAGCGTCCCCGCGGCACTAGCGGGATGGGAGCAGTTCTTC.

DNA of the CDR3: TGTGCCAGTAGTGGCGCGTGGCAGGGCACAGATACGCAGTATTTT. Its translation: CASSGAWQGTDTQYF. The genes are TRBV19 and TRBJ2-3; D gene uncertain. Germline values: CDR1 LNHDA, CDR2 SQIVND (reference sequence). The ends were cut back, 5 bases at V and 1 base at J, with 13 bases in the middle. The CDR3 extends over 15 amino acids.

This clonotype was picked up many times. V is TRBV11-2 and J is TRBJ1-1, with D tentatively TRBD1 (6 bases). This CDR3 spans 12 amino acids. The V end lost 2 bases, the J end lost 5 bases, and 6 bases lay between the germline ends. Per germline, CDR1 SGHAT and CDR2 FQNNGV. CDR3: CASSLQGTEAFF. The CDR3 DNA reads TGTGCCAGCAGCTTACAGGGGACTGAAGCTTTCTTT.